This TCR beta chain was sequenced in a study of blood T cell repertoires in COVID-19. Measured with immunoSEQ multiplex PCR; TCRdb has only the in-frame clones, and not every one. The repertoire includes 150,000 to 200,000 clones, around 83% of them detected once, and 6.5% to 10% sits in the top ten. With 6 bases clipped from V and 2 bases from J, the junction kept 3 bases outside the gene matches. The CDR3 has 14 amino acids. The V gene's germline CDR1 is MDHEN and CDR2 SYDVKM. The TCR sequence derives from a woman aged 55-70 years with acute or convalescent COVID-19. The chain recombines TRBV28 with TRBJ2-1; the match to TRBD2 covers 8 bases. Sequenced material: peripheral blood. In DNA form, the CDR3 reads TGTGCCAGCAGAAGTAGCGGGACCTACAATGAGCAGTTCTTC. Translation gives CASRSSGTYNEQFF. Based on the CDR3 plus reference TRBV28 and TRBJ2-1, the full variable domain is DVKVTQSSRYLVKRTGEKVFLECVQDMDHENMFWYRQDPGLGLRLIYFSYDVKMKEKGDIPEGYSVSREKKERFSLILESASTNQTSMYLCASRSSGTYNEQFFGPGTRLTVL.